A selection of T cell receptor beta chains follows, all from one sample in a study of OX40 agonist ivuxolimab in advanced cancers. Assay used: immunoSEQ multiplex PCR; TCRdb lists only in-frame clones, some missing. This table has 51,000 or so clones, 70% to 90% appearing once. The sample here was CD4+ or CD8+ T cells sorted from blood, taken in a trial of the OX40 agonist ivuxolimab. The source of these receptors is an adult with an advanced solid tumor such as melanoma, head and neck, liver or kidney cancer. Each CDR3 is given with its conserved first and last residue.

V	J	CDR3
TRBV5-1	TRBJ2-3	CASSLGASTDTQYF
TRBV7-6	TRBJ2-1	CASSFRQGRYNEQFF
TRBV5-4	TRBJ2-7	CASSFGTVYEQYF
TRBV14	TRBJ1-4	CASSMARVSTNEKLFF
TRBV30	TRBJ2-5	CAWNQVQETQYF
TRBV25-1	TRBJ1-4	CASSEYGYEKLFF
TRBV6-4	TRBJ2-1	CASSDGTGNHNEQFF
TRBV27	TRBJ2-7	CASSLGMGNYEQYF
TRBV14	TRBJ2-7	CASSDQGRIPINEQYF
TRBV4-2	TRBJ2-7	CASSQETGDEQYF
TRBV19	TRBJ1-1	CASSIGPTGGGNTEAFF
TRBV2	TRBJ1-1	CASSENVDPMNTEAFF
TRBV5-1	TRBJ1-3	CASSLGTGSSGNTIYF
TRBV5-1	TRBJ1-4	CASSPPDSEKLFF